A single sample gave rise to the 7 T cell receptor beta chains below, sequenced in a study of blood T cell repertoires in COVID-19. Profiled with immunoSEQ multiplex PCR; TCRdb holds only in-frame clones, not every one. Here the sample spans about 320,000 clones, around 85% being singletons. The sequenced sample was peripheral blood. These receptors originate from a human donor in a cohort sampled during active COVID-19.

The V and J genes are TRBV6-5 and TRBJ2-1; D is unresolved. Germline lookup yields CDR1 MNHEY and CDR2 SVGAGI. V was pared by 2 bases and J by 3 bases, with 5 bases between. The CDR3 runs to 13 residues. In DNA, the CDR3 is TGTGCCAGCAGTTACGGCCACTACAATGAGCAGTTCTTC. Its translation: CASSYGHYNEQFF.

For this clone: A read error is possible here, since a much larger clone lies one base away. V and J are TRBV7-3 and TRBJ2-2; D gene ambiguous. The CDR3 totals 14 residues. The germline CDR1 and CDR2 sequences are SGHTA and FQGTGA. Deletions cut 2 bases from V and 0 bases from J, with 4 bases between. CDR3 amino acids: CASSLVANTGELFF. The CDR3 coding sequence is TGTGCCAGCAGCTTAGTAGCGAACACCGGGGAGCTGTTTTTT.

The V gene is TRBV9, the J gene TRBJ1-1, with D tentatively TRBD1 (6 bases). The CDR3 is 16 residues long. With 6 bases removed from V and 1 base from J, the gap between germline ends came to 19 bases. Germline lookup yields CDR1 SGDLS and CDR2 YYNGEE. CDR3 amino acids: CASTPRAAQGNTEAFF. The CDR3 coding sequence is TGTGCCAGCACCCCCCGGGCTGCACAGGGGAACACTGAAGCTTTCTTT.

The J gene is TRBJ2-5, the V gene TRBV3-1 (or the pseudogene TRBV3-2); 10 bases fit TRBD2. The V segment lost 0 bases and the J segment 5 bases; nucleotides outside the gene matches: 6. The CDR3 runs 16 residues. The germline CDR1 and CDR2 sequences are LGHDT and YNNKEL (reference sequence). The CDR3 DNA reads TGTGCCAGCAGCCAAGATTCTAGCGGGGGAAGGGAGACCCAGTACTTC. Amino acids: CASSQDSSGGRETQYF.

This chain joins TRBV27 and TRBJ1-5; TRBD1 matches at 7 bases. V lost 6 bases, J lost 1 base, and 3 bases stayed unmatched. Germline V gene data show CDR1 as MNHEY and CDR2 as SMNVEV (reference sequence). This CDR3 contains 14 residues. The CDR3 DNA is TGTGCCAGCAGGCAGGGACAGAGCAATCAGCCCCAGCATTTT. Protein product: CASRQGQSNQPQHF.

The J gene is TRBJ2-1, the V gene TRBV3-1 (or the pseudogene TRBV3-2); D not certain. Germline CDR1 is LGHDT and CDR2 is YNNKEL (reference sequence). The CDR3 is 13 amino acids. V was cut by 4 bases and J by 7 bases, with 11 bases left in between. CDR3 DNA: TGTGCCAGCAGCCTAGCCTTCGGGAATGAGCAGTTCTTC. Encoded protein: CASSLAFGNEQFF.

This chain connects TRBV18 to TRBJ1-5; 7 positions agree with TRBD1. The CDR3 has 15 residues. The ends lost 1 base at V and 1 base at J; junction bases unmatched: 1. Looked up from germline, CDR1 is KGHSH and CDR2 is LQKENI. CDR3 DNA: TGTGCCAGCTCACCACAGGGACAGAGCAATCAGCCCCAGCATTTT. It encodes CASSPQGQSNQPQHF.